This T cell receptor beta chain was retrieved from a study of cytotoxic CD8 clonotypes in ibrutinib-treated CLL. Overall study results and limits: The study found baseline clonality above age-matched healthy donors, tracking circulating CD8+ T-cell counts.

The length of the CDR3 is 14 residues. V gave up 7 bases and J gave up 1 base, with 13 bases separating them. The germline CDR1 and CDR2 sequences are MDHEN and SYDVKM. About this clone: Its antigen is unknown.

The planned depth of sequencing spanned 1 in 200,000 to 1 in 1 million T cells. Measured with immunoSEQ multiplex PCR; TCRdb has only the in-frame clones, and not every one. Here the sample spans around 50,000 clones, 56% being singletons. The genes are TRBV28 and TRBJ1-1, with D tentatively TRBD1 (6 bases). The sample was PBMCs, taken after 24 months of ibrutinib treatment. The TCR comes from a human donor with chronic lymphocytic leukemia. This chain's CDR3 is CASKIVGQNTEAFF. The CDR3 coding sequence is TGTGCCAGCAAAATAGTGGGACAGAACACTGAAGCTTTCTTT.